The 9 T cell receptor beta chains in this list originate from one sample, sequenced in a study of regulatory T cells in long-lasting Graves disease. Stated time point: persistent/refractory GD, antithyroid drugs over 5 years with positive TRAb. From PBMCs, RNA was extracted and then used to make the TCR library. Combining iRepertoire HTBI primers with Arm-PCR of CDR3 regions, the authors built TCR beta libraries. TCRdb passed the multiplex PCR reads through MiXCR, listing each CDR3 protein once. The repertoire has 350,000 to 500,000 distinct CDR3 sequences, approximately 22% of them found once; the top ten carry over 11%. Sequencing used peripheral blood mononuclear cells (PBMCs), obtained when the disease was refractory, from a patient treated with antithyroid drugs. These receptors were obtained from a female donor with Graves disease.

CDR3 loop: CASSLGGLAGAGNEQFF. DNA of the CDR3: TGCGCCAGCAGCTTGGGCGGTCTAGCGGGAGCTGGCAATGAGCAGTTCTTC. The V call is TRBV5-1, the J call TRBJ2-1; 10 nucleotides agree with TRBD2. CDR1 and CDR2 from the germline V gene are SGHRS and YFSETQ. The CDR3 is 17 amino acids. V lost 0 bases, J lost 6 bases, and 9 bases stayed unmatched.

This clonotype has more than one count but fewer than ten. This chain uses TRBV6-1 with TRBJ2-7, with TRBD1 as a possible D gene (5 bases). This CDR3 is built from 14 residues. The germline V gene encodes CDR1 MNHNS and CDR2 SASEGT. Between the trimmed V and J ends, which lost 7 bases and 0 bases, there was a span of 13 bases. CDR3 bases: TGTGCCAGCAAAGGATACAGGTTCTCCTACGAGCAGTACTTC. Its translation is CASKGYRFSYEQYF.

The V call is TRBV6-5, the J call TRBJ1-2, with a tentative D call TRBD1 (5 bases). Germline V gene data show CDR1 as MNHEY and CDR2 as SVGAGI. The length of the CDR3 is 17 residues. V dropped 0 bases and J dropped 0 bases, with 14 bases sitting between them. This CDR3 reads CASSYSGQGSSNYGYTF. In DNA form, the CDR3 reads TGTGCCAGCAGTTACTCCGGCCAGGGTAGTTCTAACTATGGCTACACCTTC.

This clonotype was counted many times. The V call is TRBV12-3 or TRBV12-4, the J call TRBJ2-7, with 10 bases identical to TRBD1. J was trimmed by 0 bases and V by 5 bases; bases with no gene match: 4. This CDR3 has 15 amino acids. The CDR3 nucleotides are TGTGCCAGCAGTGCCCGGACAGGGGGCTCCTACGAGCAGTACTTC. Translated, it gives CASSARTGGSYEQYF.

In the case of this clonotype: This may come from a read error, since a much larger clone is one base off. The genes are TRBV10-3 and TRBJ2-7, with D unclear. The CDR3 covers 15 residues. Trimming pared 2 bases from V and 1 base from J, leaving 12 bases between. Germline V gives CDR1 ENHRY, CDR2 SYGVKD. DNA for the CDR3: TGTGCCATCAGTGAGCCAAACTGGGGATCCTACGAGCAGTACTTC. Translating gives CAISEPNWGSYEQYF.

This clonotype was seen many times. CDR3: CASSSPRWTYEQYF. In DNA, the CDR3 is TGTGCCAGCAGCTCTCCCCGATGGACCTACGAGCAGTACTTC. The chain combines TRBV7-9 with TRBJ2-7; D uncertain. CDR1 and CDR2 from the germline V gene are SEHNR and FQNEAQ (reference sequence). The CDR3 covers 14 residues. Trimming pared 4 bases from V and 2 bases from J, leaving 12 bases between.

The V call is TRBV6-2 or TRBV6-3, the J call TRBJ2-3; the D is unclear. V lost 5 bases and J lost 6, with 15 bases in between. Germline lookup yields CDR1 MNHEY and CDR2 SVGEGT. The CDR3 runs 14 residues. The CDR3 nucleotides read TGTGCCAGCAGTCGCTCCCAGGAATGGGATACGCAGTATTTT. Its translation is CASSRSQEWDTQYF.

This clonotype was seen at least ten times. V usage is TRBV28 and J usage is TRBJ2-5; 13 positions agree with TRBD2. In germline, CDR1 is MDHEN, CDR2 SYDVKM. CDR3 length: 15 amino acids. The trim removed 5 bases at V and 6 bases at J, leaving 6 bases unmatched. CDR3 sequence reads: CASSLGLAGVKTQYF. CDR3 nucleotides: TGTGCCAGCAGTCTCGGACTAGCGGGGGTGAAGACCCAGTACTTC.

On this clonotype itself: A much larger clonotype is one base distant, so this may be a read error. The V call is TRBV5-5, the J call TRBJ2-5, with 10 bases fitting TRBD1. The CDR3 covers 15 residues. Germline CDR1 is SGHKS and CDR2 is YYEKEE (reference sequence). DNA for the CDR3: TGTGCCAGCAGCTTGGGAGGGACAGGGGTAGAGGCCCAGTACTTC. Its protein product is CASSLGGTGVEAQYF.